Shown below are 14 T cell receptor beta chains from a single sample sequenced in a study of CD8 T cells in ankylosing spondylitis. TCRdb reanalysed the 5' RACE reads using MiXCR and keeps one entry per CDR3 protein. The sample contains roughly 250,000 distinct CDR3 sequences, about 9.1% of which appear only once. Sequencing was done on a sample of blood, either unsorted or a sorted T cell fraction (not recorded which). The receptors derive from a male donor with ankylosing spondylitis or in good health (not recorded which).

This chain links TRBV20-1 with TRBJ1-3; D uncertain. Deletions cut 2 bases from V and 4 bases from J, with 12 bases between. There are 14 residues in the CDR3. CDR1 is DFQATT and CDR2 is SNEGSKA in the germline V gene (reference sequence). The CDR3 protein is CSARSRGWGNTIYF. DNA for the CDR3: TGCAGTGCTAGATCCCGCGGTTGGGGAAACACCATATATTTT.

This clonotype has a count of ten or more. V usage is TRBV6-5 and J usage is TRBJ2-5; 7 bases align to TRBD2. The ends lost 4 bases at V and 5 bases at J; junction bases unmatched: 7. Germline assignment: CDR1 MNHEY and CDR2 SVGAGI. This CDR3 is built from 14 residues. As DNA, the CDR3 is TGTGCCAGCAGTTCCTGGGAGGGCGTGGAGACCCAGTACTTC. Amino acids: CASSSWEGVETQYF.

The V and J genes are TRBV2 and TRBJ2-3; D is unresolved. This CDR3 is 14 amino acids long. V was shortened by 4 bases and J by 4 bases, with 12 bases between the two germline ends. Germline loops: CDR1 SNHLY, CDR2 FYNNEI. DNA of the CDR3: TGTGCCAGCAGTGTAACCAGACTTCCAGATACGCAGTATTTT. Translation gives CASSVTRLPDTQYF.

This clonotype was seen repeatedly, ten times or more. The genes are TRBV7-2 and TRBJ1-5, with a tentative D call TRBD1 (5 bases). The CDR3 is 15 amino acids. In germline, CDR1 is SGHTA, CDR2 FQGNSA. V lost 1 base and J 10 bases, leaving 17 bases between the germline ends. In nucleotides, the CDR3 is TGTGCCAGCAGCTTAGTTCGGGGGAGCCGTCATCCCCAGCATTTT. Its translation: CASSLVRGSRHPQHF. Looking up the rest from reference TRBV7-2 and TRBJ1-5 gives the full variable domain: GAGVSQSPSNKVTEKGKDVELRCDPISGHTALYWYRQSLGQGLEFLIYFQGNSAPDKSGLPSDRFSAERTGGSVSTLTIQRTQQEDSAVYLCASSLVRGSRHPQHFGDGTRLSIL.

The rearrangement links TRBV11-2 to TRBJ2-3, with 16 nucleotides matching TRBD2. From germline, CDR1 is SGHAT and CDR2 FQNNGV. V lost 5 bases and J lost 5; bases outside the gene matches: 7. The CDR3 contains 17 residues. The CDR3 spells CASSPGLAGGEGDTQYF. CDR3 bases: TGTGCCAGCAGCCCGGGACTAGCGGGAGGGGAAGGAGATACGCAGTATTTT. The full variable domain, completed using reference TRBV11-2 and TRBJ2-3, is EAGVAQSPRYKIIEKRQSVAFWCNPISGHATLYWYQQILGQGPKLLIQFQNNGVVDDSQLPKDRFSAERLKGVDSTLKIQPAKLEDSAVYLCASSPGLAGGEGDTQYFGPGTRLTVL.

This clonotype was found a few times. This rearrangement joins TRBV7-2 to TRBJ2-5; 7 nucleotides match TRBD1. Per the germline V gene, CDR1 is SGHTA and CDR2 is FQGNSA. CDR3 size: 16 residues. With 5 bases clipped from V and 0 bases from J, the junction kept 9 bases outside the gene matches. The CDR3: CASSLRGPGDQETQYF. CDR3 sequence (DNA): TGTGCCAGCAGCCTTAGGGGGCCGGGCGACCAAGAGACCCAGTACTTC.

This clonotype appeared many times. The CDR3 region is CSAGDSVQPGEAFF. The CDR3 coding sequence is TGCAGTGCGGGGGACAGCGTCCAACCCGGTGAAGCTTTCTTT. The chain links TRBV20-1 to TRBJ1-1; 7 bases line up with TRBD1. Germline CDR1 is DFQATT and CDR2 is SNEGSKA (reference sequence). This CDR3 contains 14 residues. The J segment lost 7 bases and the V segment lost 6 bases, leaving 14 bases of the junction unmatched.

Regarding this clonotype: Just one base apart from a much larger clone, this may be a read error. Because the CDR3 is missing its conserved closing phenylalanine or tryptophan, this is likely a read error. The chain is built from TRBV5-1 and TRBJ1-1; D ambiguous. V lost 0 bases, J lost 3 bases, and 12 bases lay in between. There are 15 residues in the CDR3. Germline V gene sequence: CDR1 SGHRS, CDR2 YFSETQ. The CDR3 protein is CASSLDGVWDTEAFI. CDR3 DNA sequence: TGCGCCAGCAGCTTGGATGGGGTATGGGACACTGAAGCTTTCATT.

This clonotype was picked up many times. The CDR3 is CASSLSGAGNEKLFF. The CDR3 coding sequence is TGTGCCAGCAGTTTATCAGGGGCCGGTAATGAAAAACTGTTTTTT. V gene TRBV12-3 or TRBV12-4 combines with J gene TRBJ1-4, with D possibly being TRBD1 (6 bases). The CDR3 runs 15 residues. Trimming pared 2 bases from V and 4 bases from J, leaving 11 bases between.

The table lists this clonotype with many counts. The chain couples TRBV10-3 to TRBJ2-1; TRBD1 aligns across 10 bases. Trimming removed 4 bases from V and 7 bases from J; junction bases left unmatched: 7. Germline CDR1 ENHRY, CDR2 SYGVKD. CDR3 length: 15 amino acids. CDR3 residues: CAISVGDRGMNEQFF. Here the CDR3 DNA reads TGTGCCATCAGTGTAGGGGACAGGGGAATGAATGAGCAGTTCTTC.

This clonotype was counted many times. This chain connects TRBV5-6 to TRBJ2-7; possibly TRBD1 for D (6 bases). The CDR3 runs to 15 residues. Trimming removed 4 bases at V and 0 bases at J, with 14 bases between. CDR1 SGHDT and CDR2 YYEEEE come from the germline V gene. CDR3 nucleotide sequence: TGTGCCAGCAGCCGAGGACAGCTTAGCTCCTACGAGCAGTACTTC. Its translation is CASSRGQLSSYEQYF.

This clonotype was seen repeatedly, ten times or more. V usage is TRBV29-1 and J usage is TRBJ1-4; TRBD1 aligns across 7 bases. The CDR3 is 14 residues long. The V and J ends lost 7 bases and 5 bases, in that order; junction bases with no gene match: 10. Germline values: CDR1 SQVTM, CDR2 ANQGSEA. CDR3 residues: CSARAGTANEKLFF. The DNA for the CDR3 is TGCAGCGCCAGAGCCGGGACAGCAAATGAAAAACTGTTTTTT.

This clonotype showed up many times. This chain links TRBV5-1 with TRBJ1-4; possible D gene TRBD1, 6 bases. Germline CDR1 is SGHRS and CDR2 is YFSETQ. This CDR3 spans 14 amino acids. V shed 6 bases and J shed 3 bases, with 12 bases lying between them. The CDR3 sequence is CASTPTGPNEKLFF. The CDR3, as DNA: TGCGCCAGCACCCCGACAGGACCTAATGAAAAACTGTTTTTT.

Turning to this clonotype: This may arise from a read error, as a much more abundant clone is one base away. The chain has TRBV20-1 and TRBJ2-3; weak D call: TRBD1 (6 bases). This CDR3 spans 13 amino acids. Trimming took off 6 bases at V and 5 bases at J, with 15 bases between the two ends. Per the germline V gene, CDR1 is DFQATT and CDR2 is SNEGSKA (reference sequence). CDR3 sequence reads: CSAPRGAIDTQYF. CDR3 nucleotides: TGCAGTGCCCCCAGGGGCGCGATAGATACGCAGTATTTT.